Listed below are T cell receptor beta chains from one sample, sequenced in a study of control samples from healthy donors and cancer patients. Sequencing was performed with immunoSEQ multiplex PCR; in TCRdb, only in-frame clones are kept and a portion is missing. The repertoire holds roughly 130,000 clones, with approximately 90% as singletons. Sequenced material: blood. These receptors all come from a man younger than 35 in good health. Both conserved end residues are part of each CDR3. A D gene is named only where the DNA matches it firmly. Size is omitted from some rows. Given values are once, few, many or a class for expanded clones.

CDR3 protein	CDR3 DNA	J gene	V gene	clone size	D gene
CSVEGEEGSTYGYTF	TGCAGCGTTGAAGGTGAGGAGGGGTCCACCTATGGCTACACCTTC	TRBJ1-2	TRBV29-1	-	-
CASSLWGLNTEAFF	TGTGCCAGCAGCCTCTGGGGGCTGAACACTGAAGCTTTCTTT	TRBJ1-1	TRBV14	-	-
CASNWGGRSGNTIYF	TGTGCCAGCAACTGGGGGGGCCGCTCTGGAAACACCATATATTTT	TRBJ1-3	TRBV5-6	-	-
CASSPARVNEKLFF	TGTGCCAGCTCACCAGCAAGGGTTAATGAAAAACTGTTTTTT	TRBJ1-4	TRBV18	once	-
CASSWSGATDTQYF	TGTGCCAGCAGTTGGTCCGGGGCCACAGATACGCAGTATTTT	TRBJ2-3	TRBV6-6	-	-
CAWSPVGQGTDTQYF	TGTGCCTGGAGCCCGGTGGGACAGGGGACAGATACGCAGTATTTT	TRBJ2-3	TRBV30	-	TRBD1
CASSQVGTITDTQYF	TGCGCCAGCAGCCAAGTCGGGACCATTACAGATACGCAGTATTTT	TRBJ2-3	TRBV4-1	-	-
CASSISGANEQFF	TGTGCCAGTAGTATCTCTGGAGCAAATGAGCAGTTCTTC	TRBJ2-1	TRBV19	-	-
CASSNRGYGNTIYF	TGTGCCAGCAGTAACAGGGGGTATGGAAACACCATATATTTT	TRBJ1-3	TRBV6-5	-	TRBD1
CASRGTSGGAYEQYF	TGTGCCAGCAGGGGGACTAGCGGGGGGGCCTACGAGCAGTACTTC	TRBJ2-7	TRBV6-6	-	TRBD2
CASGLQGSNQPQHF	TGTGCTAGTGGTTTGCAGGGTAGCAATCAGCCCCAGCATTTT	TRBJ1-5	TRBV12-5	-	-
CASSVSMNTEAFF	TGTGCCAGCAGCGTATCGATGAACACTGAAGCTTTCTTT	TRBJ1-1	TRBV9	-	-
CASSVSGTNLREQFF	TGTGCCAGCAGCGTATCCGGGACAAATCTTCGTGAGCAGTTCTTC	TRBJ2-1	TRBV9	-	-
CASSYRGRSSNEKLFF	TGTGCCAGCAGCTACAGGGGGCGTAGTAGTAATGAAAAACTGTTTTTT	TRBJ1-4	TRBV11-2	once	TRBD1
CASSIGVGTGEAFF	TGTGCCAGTAGTATAGGAGTCGGGACAGGGGAAGCTTTCTTT	TRBJ1-1	TRBV19	-	TRBD1
CASSNSGTSETQYF	TGTGCCAGCAGCAACTCCGGGACTAGCGAGACCCAGTACTTC	TRBJ2-5	TRBV7-9	-	TRBD2
CASGWAGQTFAYGYTF	TGTGCTAGTGGTTGGGCCGGACAGACGTTTGCCTATGGCTACACCTTC	TRBJ1-2	TRBV12-5	-	-
CASSVRDSTYEQYF	TGTGCCAGCAGCGTAAGGGATAGTACCTACGAGCAGTACTTC	TRBJ2-7	TRBV9	-	-
CASSHPGAGRAKNIQYF	TGCGCCAGCAGCCATCCTGGGGCGGGGCGAGCCAAAAACATTCAGTACTTC	TRBJ2-4	TRBV4-1	-	-
CASSVQGVEGTF	TGCGCCAGCAGCGTACAGGGGGTCGAGGGCACCTTC	TRBJ1-2	TRBV5-1	-	TRBD1
CASSIVAAGGNEQFF	TGCGCCAGCTCGATCGTGGCGGCGGGGGGAAATGAGCAGTTCTTC	TRBJ2-1	TRBV5-1	-	TRBD2
CASRRSKGQGTDQPQHF	TGCGCCAGCAGACGATCTAAGGGACAGGGGACGGATCAGCCCCAGCATTTT	TRBJ1-5	TRBV4-1	-	TRBD1
CASGFESGQPQHF	TGTGCTAGTGGTTTTGAAAGCGGTCAGCCCCAGCATTTT	TRBJ1-5	TRBV12-5	-	-
CASSSGLFFNEQYF	TGTGCCAGCAGCTCAGGACTTTTCTTCAACGAGCAGTACTTC	TRBJ2-7	TRBV7-9	-	-
CASSSRGQESSYEQYF	TGTGCCAGCAGTTCCCGTGGACAGGAGAGCTCCTACGAGCAGTACTTC	TRBJ2-7	TRBV6-5	-	TRBD1
CASSQLSGAGQPQHF	TGTGCCAGCAGCCAACTATCAGGGGCGGGTCAGCCCCAGCATTTT	TRBJ1-5	TRBV3-1/TRBV3-2	-	-
CASSGRTGGYTEAFF	TGTGCCAGCAGCGGAAGGACAGGGGGCTATACTGAAGCTTTCTTT	TRBJ1-1	TRBV9	-	TRBD1
CASSRDFPSYEQYF	TGTGCCAGCAGCAGGGACTTTCCTTCCTACGAGCAGTACTTC	TRBJ2-7	TRBV5-4	-	-
CATSDHGVAGGSDTQYF	TGTGCCACCAGTGACCACGGTGTCGCGGGGGGCTCAGATACGCAGTATTTT	TRBJ2-3	TRBV24-1	once	TRBD2
CASTRDGDQPQHF	TGTGCCAGCACCCGGGACGGCGATCAGCCCCAGCATTTT	TRBJ1-5	TRBV2	-	-
CASSQGGPGNTIYF	TGTGCCAGCAGCCAAGGAGGGCCTGGAAACACCATATATTTT	TRBJ1-3	TRBV3-1/TRBV3-2	-	-
CASSQRPAIAYNEQFF	TGCGCCAGCAGCCAACGACCGGCGATAGCCTACAATGAGCAGTTCTTC	TRBJ2-1	TRBV4-1	few	-
CASSLDSKRSYGYTF	TGCGCCAGCAGCTTGGACAGCAAACGTAGCTATGGCTACACCTTC	TRBJ1-2	TRBV5-1	-	-
CASRKDRGANEKLFF	TGCGCCAGCAGAAAGGACAGGGGGGCTAATGAAAAACTGTTTTTT	TRBJ1-4	TRBV5-1	-	TRBD1
CARSLTRGNYGYTF	TGTGCCAGAAGCCTTACCAGGGGGAACTATGGCTACACCTTC	TRBJ1-2	TRBV5-3	-	TRBD1
CASSVGGVSPNTIYF	TGTGCCAGCAGCGTAGGGGGGGTAAGCCCGAACACCATATATTTT	TRBJ1-3	TRBV9	many	-
CASSGGTGRPLAFF	TGTGCCAGCAGCGGCGGGACAGGGCGACCATTAGCTTTCTTT	TRBJ1-1	TRBV11-2	-	TRBD1
CASSFGRVSATQYF	TGTGCCAGCAGCTTCGGCAGGGTATCAGCTACGCAGTATTTT	TRBJ2-3	TRBV7-9	-	-